Below are 13 T cell receptor beta chains sequenced from a single sample in a study of cytomegalovirus exposure and HLA in healthy donors. It was with 60 Vbeta and 13 Jbeta primers that the PCR ran. Only in-frame clones appear in the TCRdb table, and some are missing; sequencing was by immunoSEQ multiplex PCR. The data hold 100,000 to 150,000 clones, with 83% observed a single time. Source material: PBMCs. These receptors all come from a woman in her 40s in good health and CMV-seropositive.

This clone was seen a few times. The chain recombines TRBV5-1 with TRBJ1-1, with D tentatively TRBD1 (5 bases). This CDR3 is 15 amino acids long. Germline V gives CDR1 SGHRS, CDR2 YFSETQ. The germline V and J ends were trimmed by 0 bases and 1 base, with 10 bases remaining between them. Here the CDR3 DNA reads TGCGCCAGCAGCTTGGGGTCGACAGCGAACACTGAAGCTTTCTTT. Translation: CASSLGSTANTEAFF.

The gene calls are TRBV6-5 and TRBJ2-4; D may be TRBD2 (6 bases). V lost 0 bases and J lost 9, with 6 bases in between. Germline V lookup: CDR1 MNHEY, CDR2 SVGAGI. This CDR3 contains 12 residues. For the CDR3, the DNA is TGTGCCAGCAGTTACTCGGGGGGCATTCAGTACTTC. It codes for CASSYSGGIQYF.

About this clone itself: Other DNA sequences in this specimen translate into the identical CDR3. V is TRBV2 and J is TRBJ2-7, with 8 nucleotides matching TRBD1. Trimming removed 6 bases from V and 3 bases from J; junction bases left unmatched: 1. This CDR3 contains 12 residues. Per germline, CDR1 SNHLY and CDR2 FYNNEI. CDR3: CASSGQGYEQYF. The CDR3 region has the DNA TGTGCCAGCAGCGGACAGGGCTACGAGCAGTACTTC.

This sequence joins TRBV15 and TRBJ1-1; D is undetermined. Trimming stripped 1 base from V and 8 bases from J, with 14 bases between. Germline CDR1 LNHNV, CDR2 YYDKDF (reference sequence). This CDR3 has 14 residues. The CDR3 loop reads CATSRGAGAREAFF. The CDR3 DNA sequence: TGTGCCACCAGCAGAGGCGCAGGTGCCAGAGAAGCTTTCTTT.

This rearrangement joins TRBV11-2 to TRBJ1-2; the D is unclear. CDR1 SGHAT and CDR2 FQNNGV come from the germline V gene. V was pared by 5 bases and J by 4 bases, with 17 bases between. This CDR3 has 15 residues. The CDR3 DNA reads TGTGCCAGCAGCCCAGCCCGAGCAGGATTCTATGGCTACACCTTC. Amino acids: CASSPARAGFYGYTF.

The chain recombines TRBV29-1 with TRBJ2-1; 8 bases line up with TRBD2. After removal of 5 bases from V and 4 bases from J, the junction contained 7 bases not matched to a gene. Germline CDR1 reads SQVTM; CDR2 reads ANQGSEA. The CDR3 runs to 14 residues. CDR3 nucleotides: TGCAGCGTTAAAACTAGCGGAAGTTACAATGAGCAGTTCTTC. Its translation: CSVKTSGSYNEQFF.

The V and J genes are TRBV7-9 and TRBJ1-1; maybe TRBD1 (6 bases). The CDR3 has 13 amino acids. The V end was cut by 5 bases, the J end by 5 bases, with 12 bases between. The V gene's germline CDR1 is SEHNR and CDR2 FQNEAQ (reference sequence). The CDR3, as DNA: TGTGCCAGCAGCGAATATGGACAGACTGAAGCTTTCTTT. Translating it yields CASSEYGQTEAFF.

The rearrangement links TRBV2 to TRBJ2-7; D not certain. V lost 3 bases, J lost 3 bases, and 6 bases lay in between. Germline values: CDR1 SNHLY, CDR2 FYNNEI. This CDR3 comprises 12 residues. This CDR3 is CASSDADYEQYF. CDR3 sequence (DNA): TGTGCCAGCAGTGACGCGGACTACGAGCAGTACTTC.

J is TRBJ2-7 and V is TRBV4-2; 8 bases map to TRBD1. The CDR3 contains 15 residues. Germline assignment: CDR1 LGHNA and CDR2 YNFKEQ. V was clipped by 3 bases and J by 0 bases; unmatched bases: 4. CDR3 amino acids: CASSHRDRSSYEQYF. CDR3 coding DNA: TGTGCCAGCAGCCACCGGGACAGGAGCTCCTACGAGCAGTACTTC.

The V and J genes are TRBV7-2 and TRBJ1-4, with 9 positions matching TRBD1. In germline, CDR1 is SGHTA, CDR2 FQGNSA. V was pared by 1 base and J by 8 bases, with 5 bases of the junction left unmatched. CDR3 length equals 15 residues. The CDR3 nucleotides are TGTGCCAGCAGCTTAGTACAGGGGGCTTGGGAAAAACTGTTTTTT. The encoded protein is CASSLVQGAWEKLFF.

Concerning this clone itself: At one end, the junction sequence differs from germline, possibly due to a read error. The CDR3 coding sequence is TGTTCCAGCAGCTCCATAGTATTTTGGTACGAGCAGTACTTC. This translates into CSSSSIVFWYEQYF. The chain combines TRBV7-9 with TRBJ2-7; D not resolved. The CDR3 is 14 residues long. Germline V gives CDR1 SEHNR, CDR2 FQNEAQ (reference sequence).

This clone was seen a handful of times. Other DNA sequences within the sample encode an identical CDR3. The chain couples TRBV2 to TRBJ1-2, with a weak D call TRBD1 (5 bases). This CDR3 contains 13 residues. Germline V gives CDR1 SNHLY, CDR2 FYNNEI. The V end lost 8 bases, the J end lost 2 bases, and 12 bases lay between the germline ends. The CDR3 loop is CASSRDINYGYTF. The CDR3 bases are TGTGCCAGCTCCAGGGATATAAACTATGGCTACACCTTC.

The chain carries TRBV29-1 and TRBJ1-1; 11 bases map to TRBD1. Unmatched junction bases numbered 9, after V lost 6 bases and J lost 0 bases. In germline, CDR1 is SQVTM, CDR2 ANQGSEA. This CDR3 is 16 amino acids long. The CDR3 DNA reads TGCAGCGTGGCCCCCGGGACAGGGGGGATGAACACTGAAGCTTTCTTT. It codes for CSVAPGTGGMNTEAFF.